A single sample is the source of the 24 T cell receptor beta chains below, sequenced in a study of T-cell reconstitution after alpha-beta-depleted transplantation in children. A TCRbeta library incorporating unique molecular identifiers was prepared. TCRdb itself ran the PCR reads through MiXCR, one entry per CDR3 protein. The sample has just over 950,000 distinct CDR3 sequences, about 30% seen once; the top ten hold roughly 27%. The sequencing used PBMCs, mostly from graft donor cells, collected 360 days after TCRalphabeta/CD19-depleted stem cell transplant. All receptors derive from a boy under three years old who had a stem cell transplant for SCID, so the T cells may come from the graft donor.

This clonotype was detected only a few times. The J gene is TRBJ2-3, the V gene TRBV7-2; 7 positions agree with TRBD2. CDR1 is SGHTA, CDR2 FQGNSA, per germline. CDR3 length: 16 amino acids. Losses at the gene ends were 6 bases for V and 4 bases for J; bases not matched to a gene: 13. The CDR3, as DNA: TGTGCCAGCAGGTTATCGCGGGACTACCCACCAGATACGCAGTATTTT. As protein: CASRLSRDYPPDTQYF.

Only a few counts were recorded for this clonotype. J is TRBJ2-3 and V is TRBV6-1; perhaps TRBD2 as D (6 bases). The CDR3 contains 13 residues. V was clipped by 11 bases and J by 0 bases, with 12 bases between them. Germline V gene sequence: CDR1 MNHNS, CDR2 SASEGT. CDR3 loop: CAVVGTSTDTQYF. The DNA for the CDR3 is TGTGCCGTTGTTGGGACTAGCACAGATACGCAGTATTTT.

The chain has TRBV5-5 and TRBJ2-2; the D is unclear. V was shortened by 0 bases and J by 3 bases, with 12 bases between the two germline ends. The CDR3 is 16 residues long. Germline lookup yields CDR1 SGHKS and CDR2 YYEKEE (reference sequence). The CDR3 DNA reads TGTGCCAGCAGCTTGGCGGCCCAAGGGCACACCGGGGAGCTGTTTTTT. Translating it yields CASSLAAQGHTGELFF. Full variable domain (outside the CDR3, taken from reference TRBV5-5 and TRBJ2-2): DAGVTQSPTHLIKTRGQQVTLRCSPISGHKSVSWYQQVLGQGPQFIFQYYEKEERGRGNFPDRFSARQFPNYSSELNVNALLLGDSALYLCASSLAAQGHTGELFFGEGSRLTVL.

This rearrangement joins TRBV7-8 to TRBJ2-3, with D possibly TRBD2 on 7 matching bases. V was pared by 9 bases and J by 4 bases, with 17 bases between. The CDR3 spans 14 residues. The V gene's germline CDR1 is SGHVS and CDR2 FQNEAQ. The CDR3 sequence: CASNSAGAADTQYF. The CDR3 DNA reads TGTGCCAGTAACTCGGCGGGGGCGGCAGATACGCAGTATTTT.

A few counts support this clonotype. The gene calls are TRBV5-1 and TRBJ2-1; 10 nucleotides match TRBD2. The germline V gene encodes CDR1 SGHRS and CDR2 YFSETQ. The CDR3 extends over 15 amino acids. The trim removed 2 bases at V and 7 bases at J, leaving 6 bases unmatched. In nucleotides, the CDR3 is TGCGCCAGCAGCTTTAATAGCGGGGGGTTGAATGAGCAGTTCTTC. This codes for CASSFNSGGLNEQFF.

There are a few counts of this clonotype. The chain carries TRBV30 and TRBJ2-1, with D possibly matching TRBD2 (5 bases). Trimming removed 4 bases at V and 7 bases at J, with 17 bases between. The CDR3 covers 14 residues. Germline lookup yields CDR1 GTSNPN and CDR2 SVGIG (reference sequence). The CDR3 loop is CAWTSWRVNNEQFF. CDR3 coding DNA: TGTGCCTGGACTTCCTGGCGGGTGAATAATGAGCAGTTCTTC.

The chain employs TRBV13 and TRBJ2-5, with D possibly being TRBD1 (6 bases). CDR1 PRHDT and CDR2 FYEKMQ come from the germline V gene (reference sequence). Trimming cost V 5 bases and J 4 bases, with 17 bases left between them. CDR3 size: 15 residues. The CDR3 loop reads CASSPLWGPRETQYF. The CDR3, as DNA: TGTGCCAGCAGCCCTTTGTGGGGGCCGAGAGAGACCCAGTACTTC.

This clonotype was found many times. The rearrangement links TRBV6-2 or TRBV6-3 to TRBJ2-1; 9 positions agree with TRBD1. With 6 bases clipped from V and 1 base from J, the junction kept 4 bases outside the gene matches. The germline gives CDR1 MNHEY, CDR2 SVGEGT. The CDR3 loop spans 15 amino acids. Here the CDR3 DNA reads TGTGCCAGCAGAGCCGGGACAGGGTCCTACAATGAGCAGTTCTTC. This gives the protein CASRAGTGSYNEQFF.

V gene TRBV6-1 combines with J gene TRBJ1-1; 7 bases line up with TRBD1. The J segment lost 5 bases and the V segment lost 5 bases, leaving 11 bases of the junction unmatched. The CDR3 has 15 amino acids. CDR1 and CDR2 from the germline V gene are MNHNS and SASEGT. The CDR3 sequence is CASSRYGQDGTEAFF. As DNA, the CDR3 is TGTGCCAGCAGTCGCTACGGACAGGATGGGACTGAAGCTTTCTTT.

This clonotype was seen a handful of times. The CDR3 sequence is CASSYVQGADTQYF. Here the CDR3 DNA reads TGCGCCAGCAGCTACGTCCAGGGGGCAGATACGCAGTATTTT. This sequence joins TRBV5-1 and TRBJ2-3; 7 bases align to TRBD1. The V gene end was trimmed by 3 bases and the J gene end by 4 bases; junction bases not matched to a gene: 5. CDR1 SGHRS and CDR2 YFSETQ come from the germline V gene. CDR3 length equals 14 residues. Drawing the rest from reference TRBV5-1 and TRBJ2-3, the complete variable domain is KAGVTQTPRYLIKTRGQQVTLSCSPISGHRSVSWYQQTPGQGLQFLFEYFSETQRNKGNFPGRFSGRQFSNSRSEMNVSTLELGDSALYLCASSYVQGADTQYFGPGTRLTVL.

This clonotype was counted between two and nine times. The chain carries TRBV7-4 and TRBJ1-3, with D hard to call. The CDR3 has 17 residues. V gave up 1 base and J gave up 0 bases, with 13 bases separating them. The germline V gene has CDR1 SGHVT and CDR2 SQSDAQ. The DNA of the CDR3 is TGTGCCAGCAGCTTAGTAACTGAGGGAGTCTCTGGAAACACCATATATTTT. This translates into CASSLVTEGVSGNTIYF.

The V call is TRBV7-3, the J call TRBJ1-2; tentative D call: TRBD1 (6 bases). The CDR3 consists of 14 residues. Germline V gene data show CDR1 as SGHTA and CDR2 as FQGTGA. Trimming left V 5 bases short and J 3 bases short, with 13 bases between. The CDR3 nucleotides are TGTGCCAGCAGCCCCCCAGGGGCGGACTATGGCTACACCTTC. This sequence encodes CASSPPGADYGYTF.

The chain couples TRBV6-5 to TRBJ1-2, with 7 bases matching TRBD1. CDR1 and CDR2 from the germline V gene are MNHEY and SVGAGI. There are 19 residues in the CDR3. J lost 4 bases, V lost 0 bases, and 17 bases had no gene match. The CDR3 DNA is TGTGCCAGCAGTTACTCGATTGAGTTTAGGGGGCCCTCCTTCTATGGCTACACCTTC. As protein: CASSYSIEFRGPSFYGYTF.

The V gene is TRBV24-1, the J gene TRBJ2-4, with 10 bases aligning to TRBD2. The CDR3 loop spans 18 amino acids. Trimming removed 3 bases from V and 3 bases from J; junction bases left unmatched: 10. The germline V gene encodes CDR1 KGHDR and CDR2 SFDVKD. The CDR3 region is CATSDRPSGGAVKNIQYF. In nucleotides, the CDR3 is TGTGCCACCAGTGATCGCCCCAGCGGGGGGGCTGTCAAAAACATTCAGTACTTC.

The chain recombines TRBV6-2 or TRBV6-3 with TRBJ1-1, with unresolved D. Germline V gene sequence: CDR1 MNHEY, CDR2 SVGEGT. The CDR3 is made up of 14 amino acids. Trimming left V 10 bases short and J 1 base short, with 16 bases between. This CDR3 is CAIGDGVWNTEAFF. DNA for the CDR3: TGTGCCATAGGAGATGGGGTTTGGAACACTGAAGCTTTCTTT.

This chain links TRBV20-1 with TRBJ1-5; D is possibly TRBD1 (5 bases). V was trimmed by 3 bases and J by 2 bases, leaving 17 bases between them. This CDR3 is built from 16 residues. In germline, CDR1 is DFQATT, CDR2 SNEGSKA (reference sequence). The CDR3 loop is CSASIPGPRGNQPQHF. For the CDR3, the DNA is TGCAGTGCTAGCATACCGGGGCCGAGGGGCAATCAGCCCCAGCATTTT.

The CDR3 loop is CASSYPRTDTDTQYF. CDR3 DNA: TGCGCCAGCAGCTACCCCCGAACCGACACAGATACGCAGTATTTT. The chain has TRBV5-1 and TRBJ2-3; D is unresolved. CDR3 size: 15 residues. Germline CDR1 SGHRS, CDR2 YFSETQ. Trimming left V 3 bases short and J 2 bases short, with 13 bases between.

The chain uses TRBV29-1 and TRBJ2-7; D is uncertain. Germline V gives CDR1 SQVTM, CDR2 ANQGSEA. The V end lost 4 bases, the J end lost 5 bases, and 12 bases lay between the germline ends. CDR3 size: 12 residues. CDR3 nucleotides: TGCAGCGTTGGAAAAGGGCACAACGAGCAGTACTTC. It codes for CSVGKGHNEQYF.

This clonotype occurred a few times. This chain uses TRBV3-1 with TRBJ2-1, with D tentatively TRBD1 or TRBD2 (5 bases each). From germline, CDR1 is LGHDT and CDR2 YNNKEL (reference sequence). The length of the CDR3 is 12 residues. Trimming pared 4 bases from V and 15 bases from J, leaving 16 bases between. The CDR3 is CASSLVGGERFF. CDR3 DNA: TGTGCCAGCAGCCTTGTTGGGGGAGAAAGGTTCTTC.

The chain combines TRBV29-1 with TRBJ2-3; D is possibly TRBD2 (6 bases). This CDR3 comprises 13 residues. V shed 2 bases and J shed 6 bases, with 12 bases lying between them. Germline V gene data show CDR1 as SQVTM and CDR2 as ANQGSEA. CDR3 in amino acids: CSVEKGGGDTQYF. In DNA form, the CDR3 reads TGCAGCGTTGAAAAGGGTGGAGGGGATACGCAGTATTTT.

This clonotype was found a few times. This chain links TRBV6-1 with TRBJ2-3; possibly TRBD2 for D (6 bases). This CDR3 has 14 residues. Trimming left V 6 bases short and J 4 bases short, with 14 bases between. Germline V gene lookup returns CDR1 MNHNS and CDR2 SASEGT. CDR3 region: CASRPRLEPDTQYF. CDR3 DNA sequence: TGTGCCAGCAGGCCTAGACTAGAGCCAGATACGCAGTATTTT.

There are a few counts of this clonotype. The V call is TRBV20-1, the J call TRBJ2-1; 12 bases fit TRBD2. Losses at the gene ends were 0 bases for V and 6 bases for J; bases not matched to a gene: 12. The CDR3 loop spans 18 amino acids. Per germline, CDR1 DFQATT and CDR2 SNEGSKA (reference sequence). The CDR3 nucleotides are TGCAGTGCTAGAGATAGTTCCGGGACTAGCGGGCCCCTCAATGAGCAGTTCTTC. As protein: CSARDSSGTSGPLNEQFF.

The DNA of the CDR3 is TGTGCCAGCGGTAGGGTCGGGGGCAGAACCGGGGAGCTGTTTTTT. Amino acid sequence: CASGRVGGRTGELFF. This chain connects TRBV19 to TRBJ2-2; D possibly uses TRBD1 or TRBD2 (6 bases each). CDR3 length equals 15 residues. CDR1 is LNHDA, CDR2 SQIVND, per germline (reference sequence). Trimming cost V 9 bases and J 5 bases, with 19 bases left between them.

This clonotype has only a few counts. The chain links TRBV7-9 to TRBJ2-7, with D perhaps TRBD1 (5 bases). The ends were cut back, 5 bases at V and 5 bases at J, with 19 bases in the middle. The CDR3 extends over 15 amino acids. From germline, CDR1 is SEHNR and CDR2 FQNEAQ (reference sequence). The CDR3 spells CASSQHWGGTNEQYF. The CDR3 DNA follows: TGTGCCAGCAGCCAACACTGGGGCGGAACTAACGAGCAGTACTTC.